Below are 6 T cell receptor beta chains sequenced from a single sample in a study of beta chain features in type 1 diabetes. Every bit of the isolated RNA underwent reverse transcription, so sequencing read expressed TCRB transcripts. Repertoires were generated with immunoSEQ multiplex PCR, while TCRdb's copy carries only in-frame clones and drops some. The table records about 340,000 clones, 8% of them present only once. The specimen was central memory CD4+ T cells from blood. All receptors derive from a woman between 18 and 30 years old in good health.

The CDR3 reads CASSQEVTYNEQFF. CDR3 nucleotides: TGCGCCAGCAGCCAAGAGGTGACCTACAATGAGCAGTTCTTC. This sequence joins TRBV4-3 and TRBJ2-1; D is unclear. Per the germline V gene, CDR1 is LGHNA and CDR2 is YSLEER. V was cut by 0 bases and J by 2 bases, with 5 bases left in between. The CDR3 spans 14 residues.

Of note for this clone: Germline and junction disagree at one end, which may indicate a read error. The chain has TRBV6-1 and TRBJ2-5, with 7 bases lining up with TRBD2. CDR1 is MNHNS, CDR2 SASEGT, per germline. The CDR3 runs 13 residues. CDR3 sequence (DNA): TGTGCCATCAGTGCGGGAGAACAAGAGACCCAGTACTTC. Its translation is CAISAGEQETQYF.

About this clone: The identical CDR3 is also encoded by other nucleotide sequences in the sample. The V call is TRBV7-2, the J call TRBJ2-7, with 11 positions matching TRBD1. Germline lookup yields CDR1 SGHTA and CDR2 FQGNSA. CDR3 length equals 14 residues. J lost 4 bases, V lost 5 bases, and 4 bases had no gene match. The CDR3 loop reads CASSPGQGVYEQYF. CDR3 coding DNA: TGTGCCAGCAGCCCGGGACAGGGGGTGTACGAGCAGTACTTC.

The CDR3 protein is CASSTSGAGGNTIYF. The CDR3, as DNA: TGTGCCAGCAGCACCTCTGGAGCCGGTGGAAACACCATATATTTT. This chain links TRBV9 with TRBJ1-3; D unresolved. V was shortened by 4 bases and J by 3 bases, with 14 bases between the two germline ends. Germline lookup yields CDR1 SGDLS and CDR2 YYNGEE. The CDR3 has 15 residues.

The chain recombines TRBV6-4 with TRBJ2-6, with 7 bases lining up with TRBD1. Germline loops: CDR1 MRHNA, CDR2 SNTAGT. CDR3 length equals 18 residues. Unmatched junction bases numbered 8, after V lost 3 bases and J lost 0 bases. CDR3 sequence reads: CASSEVWTGASGANVLTF. In nucleotides, the CDR3 is TGTGCCAGCAGTGAAGTATGGACAGGCGCCTCTGGGGCCAACGTCCTGACTTTC.

Many counts were recorded for this clone. This chain uses TRBV4-3 with TRBJ2-2; 8 bases are shared with TRBD1. There are 15 residues in the CDR3. The germline V gene has CDR1 LGHNA and CDR2 YSLEER. J gave up 6 bases and V 4 bases, and 7 bases lay outside the gene matches. The CDR3: CASSRTGGYAGELFF. The CDR3 DNA follows: TGCGCCAGCAGCCGAACAGGGGGGTATGCCGGGGAGCTGTTTTTT.